Reported below is one T cell receptor beta chain. This clone was found a few times. This receptor's antigen is unknown. One base away there is no much larger clone; base qualities are not given. This specimen belongs to a study of cytomegalovirus exposure and HLA in healthy donors (TCRdb year 2017). Background on the whole study: According to an earlier analysis of 550 to 750 of the donors, about 190 million T cells yielded approximately 120 million unique TCR beta sequences and around 300 Gb of sequence data. The study profiled the T cell repertoires of around 700 subjects by immunosequencing and related them to cytomegalovirus serostatus. Every discovery cohort repertoire had been produced on one sequencing platform. An earlier analysis of fewer than 700 of the donors applied high-throughput TCR beta sequencing to assess whether each TCR beta V gene segment acted as functional or pseudogenic. To predict cytomegalovirus infection status, the study brought together high-throughput TCR immunosequencing, statistical association of individual TCRs with disease status, and machine learning. In a later analysis, previously published TCR beta repertoires from 666 donors were re-analyzed and high-resolution HLA genotyping was added so that TCR occurrence patterns could be studied. In the later analysis, no new phenotypic data were used to find candidate immune exposures; instead, reliance was placed on TCR beta sequences and their occurrence across donors. HLA typing included class I and class II loci at four-digit resolution. Among about 360 genotyped donors of the cohort, an average of approximately 250,000 unique TCR beta nucleotide sequences were sequenced per donor, roughly a sixth of them non-productive. A separate validation cohort of over 95 different subjects was used in addition to the roughly 620-subject first cohort. Roughly 5 DR-DQ haplotypes were handled as single units for association and clustering because linkage in the cohort was strong. Typing coverage varied by locus: 629-630 donors for A, B, C, DRB1 and DQB1; around 560 for DQA1; 600 to 610 for DPA1; around 490 for DPB1. In a later genetic analysis, genome-wide SNP genotypes for about 65% of the roughly 700 donors were used, and that subset was treated as a discovery cohort. Donor age, sex, ethnicity and CMV serostatus were compiled alongside the repertoire data. Of the roughly 400 genotyped donors, around 81% fell in the genetic ancestry cluster associated with self-reported Caucasian donors. An early release covering over 500 HLA-typed donors comprised 250 to 350 gigabases of sequencing data and roughly 85 million unique TCR sequences. The study was designed to test whether signatures of past pathogen exposure could be identified by cataloging public T cell receptors.

V is pruned by 10 bases and J by 2 bases, leaving 2 bases of the junction without a gene match. From its cysteine to its phenylalanine, the CDR3 spans 12 amino acids. Kept here is only the CDR3 DNA, which spans 36 bases and is read in frame from base 1. Per the germline V gene (reference sequence), LNHDA is the CDR1 and SQIVND is the CDR2. The library was made by the immunoSEQ multiplex PCR assay. The multiplex PCR relied on a mix of 60 forward primers for TCR Vbeta segments and 13 reverse primers for TCR Jbeta segments. The CDR3 region of rearranged TCR beta genes was amplified from genomic DNA by a multiplex PCR assay. On the Illumina HiSeq System, the amplified TCR beta libraries were sequenced as 87-base-pair reads. The study's processing was this. In a later analysis, some 80 million unique TCR beta chains were counted across the 650 to 700 repertoires, and around 10 million of these chains were shared by at least two donors. A nearest-neighbor algorithm error-corrected the raw reads and collapsed the reads into unique sequences, merging closely related sequences to remove PCR and sequencing errors. CDR3 sequences were aligned to IMGT reference sequences to assign V, D and J gene segments. For a sequence to be retained, a match of at least six nucleotides to both a V gene segment and a J gene segment was required. A rearrangement was called productive if the CDR3 had no stop codons and remained in frame with V and J, and every other rearrangement was called non-productive. CDR3 was defined by IMGT convention, running from the second conserved V-encoded cysteine to the conserved J-encoded phenylalanine. The earlier analysis of some 550 of the donors excluded any sequence lacking an unambiguous match to a single V gene segment. In an earlier analysis of 587 of the donors, V segments were called functional above 56.7% productive rearrangements and were called segregating when the between-donor standard deviation exceeded 5%. To diagnose cytomegalovirus status from the catalog of TCR beta chain sequences, a statistical classification framework was built. In a later analysis, V and J genes were assigned by comparing TCR nucleotide sequences against IMGT/GENE-DB human TR gene sequences. A later analysis assigned CDR3 sequences and most-parsimonious VDJ recombination scenarios with the TCRdist pipeline. In a later analysis, each TCR beta chain was defined by its CDR3 amino acid sequence together with its V-gene family, and reads without a unique V-gene family were excluded. In a later analysis, 550 to 650 highly shared, low-generation-probability nucleotide sequences were removed to address suspected cross-contamination and a sequencing artifact. In a later analysis, a clonal expansion index for each public chain was calculated from normalized within-repertoire ranks of inferred template counts. A later analysis computed generation probabilities with a VDJ recombination model fitted to out-of-frame rearrangements, and checked the results against IGoR. In a later analysis, TCR-TCR, TCR-HLA and TCR-CMV co-occurrence was scored with hypergeometric tests, and a repertoire-size bias correction was applied to TCR pairs. A later analysis estimated false discovery rates by permuting HLA or CMV assignments 20 times. In a later analysis, co-occurring TCRs were grouped using DBSCAN, and TCRdist sequence similarity was added for clustering within HLA-allele-positive subsets. For co-occurrence clustering, repertoires with fewer than 30,000 or more than 120,000 public chains were excluded, along with a handful of repertoires with anomalous nucleotide sharing. TCRdb retrieved this table from immuneACCESS and kept in-frame rearrangements only. Not all clones are present; in checked studies, unresolved V genes account for under half, and no reason is known for the remainder. For V, J and clone size, that table is used; D and trimming come from the DNA. The sample data list fewer than 200,000 clones, and 65% to 90% of these were observed just once. Of the sample, around 2% is held by the ten largest clones.

Study-wide conclusions, independent of this receptor: Correlated functional status among segregating V segments might reflect linkage disequilibrium, but an unknown experimental factor could not be ruled out. The classifier was reported to diagnose cytomegalovirus status with high specificity and sensitivity in both the original cohort and the validation cohort. A later analysis reported that several top co-occurrence clusters appeared linked to parvovirus B19, influenza, CMV and Epstein-Barr virus. Immune exposure information for the cohort was limited to CMV serostatus. According to the authors, the approach could potentially be generalized to other disease states and immunological phenotypes. A few of the identified cytomegalovirus-associated TCR beta chains were confirmed in vitro to be specific for cytomegalovirus antigens. Some IMGT-functional V segments, including TRBV6-2 and TRBV6-3, could not be distinguished by the 87-base-pair reads and were therefore excluded. An association between a missense DCLRE1C variant and V-gene and J-gene trimming of TCR beta chains was found in a later genetic analysis and replicated in an independent cohort. In an earlier analysis of some 500 of the donors, most TCR beta V segments were observed in productive rearrangements about 87% or about 30% of the time, broadly matching IMGT annotations. A cluster of highly shared sequence variants was judged likely to be a technical artifact of the sequencing pipeline. Because HLA typing was unavailable for some donors at each locus, only the typed subset was used in association tests. Most CMV-associated TCR beta chains appeared to be HLA-restricted in a later analysis, and the HLA associations seemed to be driven largely by CMV exposure. Sequencing depth was assumed to be roughly uniform across donors in the presence/absence analyses, though that assumption may not hold. Strong co-occurrence of HLA alleles, especially DR and DQ, made assigning TCR associations to individual alleles difficult. Because counts were too low, roughly 16 rarely observed V segments, including chromosome 9 orphons, were left out of the earlier analysis of some 640 of the donors. Compared with the 666-donor mean, donors in an Asian-associated ancestry cluster had fewer N-insertions in productive TCRs, according to a later genetic analysis. Across donors, most TCR sequences were observed very rarely, whereas some public TCRs were present in many individuals. In a later analysis, the rate of TCR association differed among HLA loci, with DRB1 alleles having the most associated TCRs and HLA-C alleles having the fewest. A later analysis associated about 17,000 TCR beta sequences with specific HLA alleles at a false discovery rate of 0.05. A further reported finding was that TCR beta sequences accurately predicted the HLA-A and HLA-B alleles for most subjects in the first cohort. The study gave a list of over 150 TCR beta chains associated with cytomegalovirus. A later analysis found that HLA-associated TCR beta chains were more clonally expanded and had lower generation probabilities than equally common non-associated chains. This cohort had only TCR beta chains sequenced, and the lack of alpha or paired-chain data limited which features could be detected.

The cohort consisted of 666 healthy bone marrow donors. Cohort members were all nominally healthy when sampled, although unrecorded immune exposures were likely present. CMV serostatus was recorded as positive for 250 to 300 and negative for about 55% of the roughly 670 cohort members, whereas no CMV serostatus was recorded for the donor in question. Every donor gave a peripheral blood sample, and the peripheral blood mononuclear cells from that sample were used for TCR beta sequencing. Genomic DNA was extracted from the blood cell samples with the Qiagen DNeasy Blood Extraction Kit. Sequenced sample: PBMCs. This receptor was identified in a human donor in good health. Here the chain combines TRBV19 and TRBJ2-7; 10 junctional bases match TRBD1. The CDR3 loop reads CATGQGAYEQYF. The DNA sequence is as follows: TGTGCCACCGGACAGGGGGCCTACGAGCAGTACTTC.